The 7 T cell receptor beta chains below come from one sample, sequenced in a study of T cells in Graves' hyperthyroidism and ophthalmopathy (dated by TCRdb to between 2018 and 2021). Libraries were prepared through multiplex PCR. The data were produced on an Illumina HiSeq 2000. The TCR beta CDR3 regions were amplified from RNA transcripts. For the first round of RT-PCR on the TCR CDR3, the HTBI primer set was used together with the Qiagen OneStep RT-PCR kit. TCRdb ran its own pipeline on the public reads, namely fastp trimming at Q25 and MiXCR clone calling, and kept in-frame beta chains. Rows matching on CDR3 protein sequence are summarized as one entry with the most common DNA and genes. Counted in this sample were about 160,000 distinct CDR3 sequences; less than 10% of them appeared once. Jointly, the top ten make up around 20% of the sample. The specimen sequenced was blood. Receptors were obtained from a woman aged 18-29 years with Graves' hyperthyroidism that later progressed to Graves' ophthalmopathy.

In its sample, this clonotype was seen many times. V and J are TRBV20-1 and TRBJ2-1, with a tentative D call TRBD2 (5 bases). CDR3 length: 12 residues. Looked up from germline, CDR1 is DFQATT and CDR2 is SNEGSKA (reference sequence). Trimming stripped 3 bases from V and 9 bases from J, with 12 bases between. The CDR3 region has the DNA TGCAGTGCTAGCGGGGATACTAGTGAGCAGTTCTTC. It specifies CSASGDTSEQFF.

This clonotype appeared many times. The rearrangement joins TRBV27 to TRBJ1-1, with D perhaps matching TRBD1 (5 bases). This CDR3 has 15 residues. CDR1 and CDR2 from the germline V gene are MNHEY and SMNVEV (reference sequence). V was shortened by 6 bases and J by 3 bases, with 17 bases between the two germline ends. The CDR3 loop reads CASRPEVGGDTEAFF. The CDR3 DNA follows: TGTGCCAGCAGACCAGAGGTGGGGGGGGACACTGAAGCTTTCTTT.

Remarks on this clonotype: One end of the junction fails to match germline, which may point to a read error. V is TRBV30 and J is TRBJ2-1; the D is unclear. There are 14 residues in the CDR3. Germline CDR1 reads GTSNPN; CDR2 reads SVGIG (reference sequence). As DNA, the CDR3 is TGTGCCTGGAGTGGAGGCTCTGGGTGGGCAGTTCTTGTCTTC. It encodes CAWSGGSGWAVLVF.

The chain has TRBV13 and TRBJ2-7, with 8 bases identical to TRBD2. The V and J ends lost 5 bases and 0 bases, in that order; junction bases with no gene match: 3. This CDR3 spans 14 amino acids. In germline, CDR1 is PRHDT, CDR2 FYEKMQ (reference sequence). DNA for the CDR3: TGTGCCAGCAGCCCAAGCGGGAGCTCCTACGAGCAGTACTTC. This sequence encodes CASSPSGSSYEQYF.

This clonotype was counted at least ten times. The chain couples TRBV29-1 to TRBJ2-5, with TRBD2 matching 10 bases. The CDR3 contains 13 residues. Unmatched junction bases numbered 7, after V lost 7 bases and J lost 5 bases. Germline CDR1 and CDR2: SQVTM and ANQGSEA. CDR3 DNA: TGCAGCGCTAGCGGGAGATTTACCGAGACCCAGTACTTC. Translation: CSASGRFTETQYF.

This clonotype showed up many times. This chain uses TRBV2 with TRBJ1-6; possible D gene TRBD1, 6 bases. CDR3 size: 12 residues. Germline CDR1 reads SNHLY; CDR2 reads FYNNEI. V dropped 6 bases and J dropped 9 bases, with 9 bases sitting between them. CDR3 loop: CASRGTTSPLHF. CDR3 nucleotides: TGTGCCAGCAGAGGGACAACTTCACCCCTCCACTTT.

There are many counts of this clonotype. The chain uses TRBV6-1 and TRBJ1-1, with 9 bases fitting TRBD1. Unmatched junction bases numbered 9, after V lost 8 bases and J lost 8 bases. Germline assignment: CDR1 MNHNS and CDR2 SASEGT. CDR3 size: 13 residues. Here the CDR3 reads CASGDRAAGEAFF. The CDR3 DNA follows: TGTGCCAGCGGGGACAGGGCGGCTGGCGAAGCTTTCTTT.